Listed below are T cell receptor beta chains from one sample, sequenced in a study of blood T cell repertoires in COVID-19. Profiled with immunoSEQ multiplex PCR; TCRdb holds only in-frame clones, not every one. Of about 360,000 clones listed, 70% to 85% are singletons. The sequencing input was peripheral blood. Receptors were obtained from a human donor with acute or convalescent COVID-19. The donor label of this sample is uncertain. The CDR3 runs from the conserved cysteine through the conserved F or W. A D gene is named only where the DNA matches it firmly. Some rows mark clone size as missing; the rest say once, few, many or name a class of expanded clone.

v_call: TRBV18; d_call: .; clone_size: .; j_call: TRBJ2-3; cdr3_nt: TGTGCCAGCTCACCGGGGGCGGGGGCGTCGACAGATACGCAGTATTTT; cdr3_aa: CASSPGAGASTDTQYF
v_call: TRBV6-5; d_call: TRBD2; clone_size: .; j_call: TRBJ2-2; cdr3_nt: TGTGCCAGCACCCTAGCGGGGGGTATGGGGGAGCTGTTTTTT; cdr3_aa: CASTLAGGMGELFF
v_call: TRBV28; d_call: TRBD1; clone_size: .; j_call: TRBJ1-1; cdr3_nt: TGTGCCAGCAGGCCCCCGGGGACAGGAAGGAACACTGAAGCTTTCTTT; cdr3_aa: CASRPPGTGRNTEAFF
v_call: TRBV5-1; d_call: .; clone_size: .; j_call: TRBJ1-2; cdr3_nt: TGCGCCAGCAGCTTGGGCTTAGGACAGTATGGCTACACCTTC; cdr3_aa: CASSLGLGQYGYTF
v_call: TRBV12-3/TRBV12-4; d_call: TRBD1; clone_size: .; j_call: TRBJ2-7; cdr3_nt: TGTGCCAGCTGTCGAGGACAGGGCCGCGAGCAGTACTTC; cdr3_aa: CASCRGQGREQYF
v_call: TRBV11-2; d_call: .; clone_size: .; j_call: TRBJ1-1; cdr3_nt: TGTGCCAGCAGCTCACACACCTTGGCGAACACTGAAGCTTTCTTT; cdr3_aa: CASSSHTLANTEAFF
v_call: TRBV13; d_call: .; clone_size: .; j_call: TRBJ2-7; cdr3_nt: TGTGCCAGCAACTCTCAGTCGGGGGTTTCCAACGAGCAGTACTTC; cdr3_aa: CASNSQSGVSNEQYF
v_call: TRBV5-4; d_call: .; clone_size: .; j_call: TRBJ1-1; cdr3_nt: TGTGCCAGCAGCTCTGCGGGAGGGGGACATGAAGCTTTCTTT; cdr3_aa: CASSSAGGGHEAFF
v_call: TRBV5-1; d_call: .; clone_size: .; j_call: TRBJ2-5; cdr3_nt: TGCGCCAGCGGAGATGGTGGCAGACCAACGTACACCCAGTACTTC; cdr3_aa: CASGDGGRPTYTQYF
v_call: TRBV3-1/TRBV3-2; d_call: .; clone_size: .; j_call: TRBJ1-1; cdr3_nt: TGTGCCAGCAGCCAAGCCCCGCGGAGGGACGAAGCTTTCTTT; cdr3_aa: CASSQAPRRDEAFF
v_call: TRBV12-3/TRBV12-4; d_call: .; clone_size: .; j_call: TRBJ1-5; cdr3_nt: TGTGCCAGCAGTTTTAACAATCAGCCCCAGCATTTT; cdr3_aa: CASSFNNQPQHF
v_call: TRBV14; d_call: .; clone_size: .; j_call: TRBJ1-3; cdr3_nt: TGTGCCAACTTTAGGGGTTCTGGAAACACCATATATTTT; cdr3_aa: CANFRGSGNTIYF
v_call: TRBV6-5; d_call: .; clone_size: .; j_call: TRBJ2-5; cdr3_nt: TGTGCCAGCAGTTACTCTTCTCGGGCAGGGGAGACCCAGTACTTC; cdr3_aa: CASSYSSRAGETQYF
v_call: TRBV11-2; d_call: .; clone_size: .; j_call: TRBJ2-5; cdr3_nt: TGTGCCAGCAGCTTGTCGCGGGCCGGTGAGACCCAGTACTTC; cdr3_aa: CASSLSRAGETQYF
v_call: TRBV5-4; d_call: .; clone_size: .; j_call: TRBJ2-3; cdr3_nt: TGTGCCAGCAGCTTGACTCCCACTAACGCAGATACGCAGTATTTT; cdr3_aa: CASSLTPTNADTQYF
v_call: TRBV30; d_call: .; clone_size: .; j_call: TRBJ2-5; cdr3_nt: TGTGCCTGGAGTCCCCAGTCGGAGACCCAGTACTTC; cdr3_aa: CAWSPQSETQYF
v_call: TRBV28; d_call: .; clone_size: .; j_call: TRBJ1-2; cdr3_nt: TGTGCCAGCAGTTTGACAGAAGGTTACTATGGCTACACCTTC; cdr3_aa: CASSLTEGYYGYTF
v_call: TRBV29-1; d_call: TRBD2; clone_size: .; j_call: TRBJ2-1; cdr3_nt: TGCAGCGTGTGGACTAGCGGGAGGAACGATGAGCAGTTCTTC; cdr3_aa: CSVWTSGRNDEQFF
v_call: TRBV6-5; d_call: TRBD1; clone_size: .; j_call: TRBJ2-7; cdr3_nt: TGTGCCAGCAGGGGACCGGGACAGGGGGCCTACGAGCAGTACTTC; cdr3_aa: CASRGPGQGAYEQYF
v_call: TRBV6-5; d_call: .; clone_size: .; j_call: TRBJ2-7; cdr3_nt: TGTGCCAGCAGTTACTTCTCCGGGGACTACGAGCAGTACTTC; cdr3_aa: CASSYFSGDYEQYF
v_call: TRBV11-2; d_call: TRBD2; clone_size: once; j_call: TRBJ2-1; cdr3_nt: TGTGCCAGCAGCCCACTAGCGGGAGAAAGGAATGAGCAGTTCTTC; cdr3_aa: CASSPLAGERNEQFF
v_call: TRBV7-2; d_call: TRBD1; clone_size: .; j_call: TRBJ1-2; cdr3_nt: TGTGCCAGCAGCTTGACAGGGGATGGCTACACCTTC; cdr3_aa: CASSLTGDGYTF
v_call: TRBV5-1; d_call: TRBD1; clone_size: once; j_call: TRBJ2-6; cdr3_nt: TGCGCCAGCAGTACCGGGACAGGGCCATCTGGGGCCAACGTCCTGACTTTC; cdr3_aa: CASSTGTGPSGANVLTF
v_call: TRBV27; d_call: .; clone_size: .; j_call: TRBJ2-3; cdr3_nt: TGTGCCAGCAGTTTAGCGGATACGCAGTATTTT; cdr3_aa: CASSLADTQYF
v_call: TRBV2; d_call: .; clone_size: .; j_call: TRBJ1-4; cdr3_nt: TGTGCCAGCAGTGAAAGGGGGGAAAAACTGTTTTTT; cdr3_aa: CASSERGEKLFF
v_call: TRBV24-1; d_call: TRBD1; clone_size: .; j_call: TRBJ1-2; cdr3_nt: TGTGCCACCAGTGATCAAGGACAGGCGGGCTACACCTTC; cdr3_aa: CATSDQGQAGYTF
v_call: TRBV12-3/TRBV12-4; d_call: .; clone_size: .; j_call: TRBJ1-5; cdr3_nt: TGTGCCAGCAGACCCGGACAGTATCAGCCCCAGCATTTT; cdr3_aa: CASRPGQYQPQHF
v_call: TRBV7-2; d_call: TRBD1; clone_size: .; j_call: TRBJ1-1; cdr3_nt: TGTGCCAGCAGCTTGGGCAGGGGGCCTGAAGCTTTCTTT; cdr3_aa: CASSLGRGPEAFF
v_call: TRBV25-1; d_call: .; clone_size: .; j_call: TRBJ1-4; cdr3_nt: TGTGCCAGCAGTGAATCGGGTATTGGGAAACTGTTTTTT; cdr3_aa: CASSESGIGKLFF
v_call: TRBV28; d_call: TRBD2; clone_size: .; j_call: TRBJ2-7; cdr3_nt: TGTGCCAGCAGTTCCTCGACGGGGAGGGCCGTCCCCTACGAGCAGTACTTC; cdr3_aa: CASSSSTGRAVPYEQYF
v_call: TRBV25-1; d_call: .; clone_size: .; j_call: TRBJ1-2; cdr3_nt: TGTGCCAGCAGTGACCTTCCCCAGCGGGGCTACACCTTC; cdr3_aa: CASSDLPQRGYTF
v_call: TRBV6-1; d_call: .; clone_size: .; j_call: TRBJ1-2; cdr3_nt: TGTGCCAGCAGTGAAGCTGCTGGGGGGTGGGCTAACTATGGCTACACCTTC; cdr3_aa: CASSEAAGGWANYGYTF
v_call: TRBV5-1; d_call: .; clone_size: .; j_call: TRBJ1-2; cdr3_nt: TGCGCCAGCAGCTACTCGACAGCCTATGGCTACACCTTC; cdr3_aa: CASSYSTAYGYTF
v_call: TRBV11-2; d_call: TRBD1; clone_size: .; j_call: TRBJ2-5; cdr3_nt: TGTGCCAGCAGCTTAGCCTGGACAGGGAGGAATCCCATCCAGTACTTC; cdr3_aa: CASSLAWTGRNPIQYF
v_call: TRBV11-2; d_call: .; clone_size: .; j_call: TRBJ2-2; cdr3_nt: TGTGCCAGCAGCCCGCGCCGTACTAGCACCGCCGGGGAGCTGTTTTTT; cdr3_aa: CASSPRRTSTAGELFF
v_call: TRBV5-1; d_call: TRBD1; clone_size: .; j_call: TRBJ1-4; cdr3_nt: TGCGCCAGCAGCCGTGGGACAGCGTTAAATGAAAAACTGTTTTTT; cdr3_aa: CASSRGTALNEKLFF
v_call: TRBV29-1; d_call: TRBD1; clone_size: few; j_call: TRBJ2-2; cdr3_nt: TGCAGCGTTAGGGGACCGGGACAGGGTTACACCGGGGAGCTGTTTTTT; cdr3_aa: CSVRGPGQGYTGELFF
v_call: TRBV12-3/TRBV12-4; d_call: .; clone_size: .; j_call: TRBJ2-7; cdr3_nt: TGTGCCAGCAGCCCCTCCAGAACGGGAGAGCAGTACTTC; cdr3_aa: CASSPSRTGEQYF
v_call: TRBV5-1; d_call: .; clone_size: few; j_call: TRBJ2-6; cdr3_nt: TGCGCCAGCAGCTTTTCTGTCTCTGGGGCCAACGTCCTGACTTTC; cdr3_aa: CASSFSVSGANVLTF
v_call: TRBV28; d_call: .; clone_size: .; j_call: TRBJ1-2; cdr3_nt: TGTGCCAGCAGGCGACAGGACTATGGCTACACCTTC; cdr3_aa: CASRRQDYGYTF
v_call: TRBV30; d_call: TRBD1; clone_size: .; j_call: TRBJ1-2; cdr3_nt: TGTGCCTGGAGTGTTGGACAGGTCATATCGAGAGGTGGCTACACCTTC; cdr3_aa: CAWSVGQVISRGGYTF
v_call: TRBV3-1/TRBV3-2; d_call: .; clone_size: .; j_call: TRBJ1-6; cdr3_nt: TGTGCCAGCAGCCGAGTCCGAGGGACAAATTCACCCCTCCACTTT; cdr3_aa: CASSRVRGTNSPLHF
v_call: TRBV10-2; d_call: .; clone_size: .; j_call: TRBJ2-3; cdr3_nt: TGCGCCAGCAGATGGACTAGCACAGATACGCAGTATTTT; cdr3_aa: CASRWTSTDTQYF
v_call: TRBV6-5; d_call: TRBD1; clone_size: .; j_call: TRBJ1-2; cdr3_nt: TGTGCCAGCAGACCCAGGGACAGGGCTTATGGCTACACCTTC; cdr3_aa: CASRPRDRAYGYTF
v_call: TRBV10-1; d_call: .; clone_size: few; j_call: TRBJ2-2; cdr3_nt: TGCGCCAGCACTAGTCAGACCGGGGGACGCGGGGAGCTGTTTTTT; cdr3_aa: CASTSQTGGRGELFF
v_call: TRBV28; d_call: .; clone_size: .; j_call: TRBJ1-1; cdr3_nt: TGTGCCAGCAGGCAACTCAGGGGAAGAACTGAAGCTTTCTTT; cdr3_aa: CASRQLRGRTEAFF
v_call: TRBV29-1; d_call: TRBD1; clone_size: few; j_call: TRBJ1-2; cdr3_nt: TGCAGCGTTGGGGGACAGGGAGACGGCTACACCTTC; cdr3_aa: CSVGGQGDGYTF
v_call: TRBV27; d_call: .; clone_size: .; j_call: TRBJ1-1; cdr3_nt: TGTGCCAGCAGTCTCGTATTTGGGAGCACTGAAGCTTTCTTT; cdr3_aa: CASSLVFGSTEAFF
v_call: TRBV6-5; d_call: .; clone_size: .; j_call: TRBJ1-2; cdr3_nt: TGTGCCAGCAGTTCGTCAGTGTATGGCTACACCTTC; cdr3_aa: CASSSSVYGYTF
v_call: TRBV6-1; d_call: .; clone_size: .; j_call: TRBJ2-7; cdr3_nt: TGTGCCAGCAGTGAACCGGGACTTTTAACCTACGAGCAGTACTTC; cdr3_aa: CASSEPGLLTYEQYF
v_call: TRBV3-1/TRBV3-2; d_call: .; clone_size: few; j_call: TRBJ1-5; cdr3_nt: TGTGCCAGCAGCTGGGGAGGGAATCAGCCCCAGCATTTT; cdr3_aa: CASSWGGNQPQHF
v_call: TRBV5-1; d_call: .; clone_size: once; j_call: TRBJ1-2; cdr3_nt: TGCGCCAGCACCTTGACAGTAACAGACCGGGGCTACACCTTC; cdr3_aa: CASTLTVTDRGYTF
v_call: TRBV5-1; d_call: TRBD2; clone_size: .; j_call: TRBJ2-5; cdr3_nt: TGCGCCAGCAGCCTGGGACTAGAGAGAGAGACCCAGTACTTC; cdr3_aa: CASSLGLERETQYF
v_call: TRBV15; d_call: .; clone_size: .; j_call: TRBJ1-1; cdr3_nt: TGTGCCACCAGCTTTCAAACAGGGATGGGCACTGAAGCTTTCTTT; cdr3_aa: CATSFQTGMGTEAFF
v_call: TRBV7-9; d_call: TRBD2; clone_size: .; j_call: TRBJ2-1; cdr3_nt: TGTGCCAGCAGCCTTGGGACTAGCGAATACAATGAGCAGTTCTTC; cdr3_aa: CASSLGTSEYNEQFF